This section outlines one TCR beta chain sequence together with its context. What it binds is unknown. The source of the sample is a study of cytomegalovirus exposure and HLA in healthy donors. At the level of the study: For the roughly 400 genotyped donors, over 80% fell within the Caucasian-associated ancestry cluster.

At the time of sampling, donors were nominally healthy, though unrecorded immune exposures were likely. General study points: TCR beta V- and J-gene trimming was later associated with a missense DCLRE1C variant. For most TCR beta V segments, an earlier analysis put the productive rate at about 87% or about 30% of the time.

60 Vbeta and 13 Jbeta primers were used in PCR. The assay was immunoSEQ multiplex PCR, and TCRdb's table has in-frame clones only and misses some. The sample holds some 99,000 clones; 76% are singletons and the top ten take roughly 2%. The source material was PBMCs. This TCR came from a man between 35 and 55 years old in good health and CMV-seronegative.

CDR3 residues: CASSRDRVGSTGELFF. The CDR3 DNA sequence: TGCGCCAGCAGCCGAGACAGGGTGGGATCCACCGGGGAGCTGTTTTTT. The rearrangement uses TRBV4-3 and TRBJ2-2; 7 bases line up with TRBD1. CDR1 and CDR2 from the germline V gene are LGHNA and YSLEER. The J segment lost 4 bases and the V segment lost 4 bases, leaving 9 bases of the junction unmatched. The CDR3 covers 16 residues.